This T cell receptor (beta chain) was found in a study of T cell responses to AZD1222 COVID-19 vaccine. Overall study findings and caveats: Females made up more of the donors, who were largely white British, and clonal diversity may have come out too low. Two doses of AZD1222 preceded a rise in Spike-specific TCR breadth and depth. It was only six AZD1222 recipients who were seropositive at baseline.

Sequencing was performed with immunoSEQ multiplex PCR; in TCRdb, only in-frame clones are kept and a portion is missing. The profile shows about 150,000 clones, 90% to 95% of them singletons. In this sample, this clone turned up once. Its antigen is currently unknown. Sequencing was performed on peripheral blood, taken on day 0 of AZD1222 vaccination. The TCR sequence derives from an adult in good health.

The DNA of the CDR3 is TGCAGCGTTCAGACTAGCGGGGTATGGGCCCAAGAGACCCAGTACTTC. This translates into CSVQTSGVWAQETQYF. The chain couples TRBV29-1 to TRBJ2-5; 11 bases align to TRBD2. V lost 5 bases and J lost 1; bases outside the gene matches: 9. The germline gives CDR1 SQVTM, CDR2 ANQGSEA. This CDR3 region has 16 residues.